One and the same sample provided the 21 T cell receptor beta chains below, sequenced in a study of blood T cell repertoires in COVID-19. Profiling relied on immunoSEQ multiplex PCR, and the TCRdb table lists in-frame clones only, not all of them. The sample lists 40,000 or so clones, approximately 86% occurring once. The sample comprised peripheral blood. Receptor source: a man aged 50 or older with active COVID-19.

CDR3 in amino acids: CSVEDTSSGRPLNEQFF. CDR3 DNA sequence: TGCAGCGTTGAAGACACCTCTAGCGGGAGGCCCTTAAATGAGCAGTTCTTC. The V and J genes are TRBV29-1 and TRBJ2-1; 11 bases line up with TRBD2. Germline V gene lookup returns CDR1 SQVTM and CDR2 ANQGSEA. This CDR3 is built from 17 residues. V lost 0 bases to trimming and J lost 7 bases; unmatched junction nucleotides: 11.

The J gene is TRBJ1-1, the V gene TRBV5-6, with D possibly TRBD1 on 5 matching bases. Germline values: CDR1 SGHDT, CDR2 YYEEEE. The CDR3 consists of 15 residues. Deletions cut 7 bases from V and 0 bases from J, with 16 bases between. The CDR3 sequence is CASVRAGTVNTEAFF. CDR3 nucleotide sequence: TGTGCCAGCGTTCGGGCCGGGACTGTGAACACTGAAGCTTTCTTT.

The gene calls are TRBV7-2 and TRBJ2-1; 7 nucleotides line up with TRBD1. Per germline, CDR1 SGHTA and CDR2 FQGNSA. Germline trimming cut 1 base from V and 7 bases from J; bases unmatched to any gene: 7. CDR3 length equals 15 residues. CDR3: CASSLETGSLNEQFF. In DNA, the CDR3 is TGTGCCAGCAGCTTAGAGACAGGGTCGTTGAATGAGCAGTTCTTC.

The J gene is TRBJ2-1, the V gene TRBV5-1; 7 positions match TRBD2. Germline assignment: CDR1 SGHRS and CDR2 YFSETQ. There are 15 residues in the CDR3. Trimming took 0 bases from V and 6 from J; bases not matched to a gene: 6. The CDR3 protein is CASSLASSGINEQFF. The CDR3 DNA sequence: TGCGCCAGCAGCTTGGCGTCTAGCGGCATCAATGAGCAGTTCTTC.

This chain connects TRBV10-3 to TRBJ2-2, with D tentatively TRBD2 (7 bases). This CDR3 is 16 amino acids long. Per the germline V gene, CDR1 is ENHRY and CDR2 is SYGVKD. The ends were cut back, 3 bases at V and 3 bases at J, with 14 bases in the middle. The CDR3 here is CAISDRGGGDTGELFF. CDR3 in DNA: TGTGCCATCAGTGACAGGGGCGGGGGAGACACCGGGGAGCTGTTTTTT.

J is TRBJ2-7 and V is TRBV27; TRBD1 matches at 12 bases. The V gene end was trimmed by 0 bases and the J gene end by 0 bases; junction bases not matched to a gene: 18. This CDR3 is 22 amino acids long. Germline loops: CDR1 MNHEY, CDR2 SMNVEV (reference sequence). The CDR3 reads CASSLSGTGGAGKGASSYEQYF. DNA of the CDR3: TGTGCCAGCAGTTTATCGGGGACAGGGGGCGCAGGGAAGGGCGCCAGCTCCTACGAGCAGTACTTC.

This sequence joins TRBV12-3 or TRBV12-4 and TRBJ1-1; D ambiguous. The CDR3 totals 12 residues. Trimming took off 5 bases at V and 4 bases at J, with 8 bases between the two ends. CDR3 nucleotide sequence: TGTGCCAGCAGTCCCGGTCTCACTGAAGCTTTCTTT. Translated, it gives CASSPGLTEAFF.

The chain recombines TRBV3-1 (or the pseudogene TRBV3-2) with TRBJ2-7; TRBD2 aligns across 12 bases. V lost 6 bases, J lost 7 bases, and 7 bases stayed unmatched. The CDR3 has 14 residues. CDR1 and CDR2 (germline): LGHDT, YNNKEL (reference sequence). CDR3 residues: CASRPSGGAEEQYF. CDR3 coding DNA: TGTGCCAGCAGACCTAGCGGGGGGGCCGAGGAGCAGTACTTC.

This clone was seen a single time. This chain joins TRBV15 and TRBJ1-4; maybe TRBD1 (6 bases). Germline CDR1 is LNHNV and CDR2 is YYDKDF (reference sequence). This CDR3 is 21 amino acids long. Trimming shortened V by 2 bases and J by 3 bases, and 28 bases separated the two germline ends. CDR3 residues: CATSRILTGRGTRVPNEKLFF. The CDR3 bases are TGTGCCACCAGCAGAATCCTTACAGGGAGGGGGACAAGGGTGCCTAATGAAAAACTGTTTTTT.

This clone was found once. This sequence joins TRBV11-3 and TRBJ2-1; D might be TRBD1 (6 bases). The CDR3 is made up of 13 amino acids. Germline CDR1 is SGHNT and CDR2 is YENEEA. Trimming pared 2 bases from V and 6 bases from J, leaving 8 bases between. CDR3 sequence reads: CASSLNRVNEQFF. The DNA of the CDR3 is TGTGCCAGCAGCTTAAACAGGGTCAATGAGCAGTTCTTC.

V gene TRBV13 combines with J gene TRBJ2-4; D not certain. V was clipped by 4 bases and J by 5 bases, with 9 bases between them. Germline CDR1 is PRHDT and CDR2 is FYEKMQ (reference sequence). The CDR3 totals 13 residues. The CDR3 sequence is CASSWRSQNIQYF. In nucleotides, the CDR3 is TGTGCCAGCAGCTGGCGGTCCCAAAACATTCAGTACTTC.

The V and J genes are TRBV7-9 and TRBJ2-5; D remains ambiguous. V lost 5 bases, J lost 5 bases, and 12 bases lay in between. CDR3 length: 13 amino acids. Germline V gives CDR1 SEHNR, CDR2 FQNEAQ (reference sequence). The CDR3 is CASSRNTAETQYF. The CDR3 region has the DNA TGTGCCAGCAGCCGCAATACAGCCGAGACCCAGTACTTC.

The CDR3 nucleotides read TGTGCCAGCAGCTTGGCTAGCGGGAACCTGTACAATGAGCAGTTCTTC. Its translation: CASSLASGNLYNEQFF. This chain connects TRBV5-4 to TRBJ2-1, with TRBD2 matching over 9 bases. CDR1 and CDR2 from the germline V gene are SGHNT and YYREEE (reference sequence). The CDR3 is 16 amino acids. Trimming removed 0 bases from V and 4 bases from J; junction bases left unmatched: 5. Complete variable domain (other parts from reference TRBV5-4 and TRBJ2-1): ETGVTQSPTHLIKTRGQQVTLRCSSQSGHNTVSWYQQALGQGPQFIFQYYREEENGRGNFPPRFSGLQFPNYSSELNVNALELDDSALYLCASSLASGNLYNEQFFGPGTRLTVL.

The rearrangement uses TRBV28 and TRBJ1-1; D not resolved. The V and J ends lost 2 bases and 5 bases respectively, with 12 bases between them. There are 14 residues in the CDR3. Germline lookup yields CDR1 MDHEN and CDR2 SYDVKM. CDR3 bases: TGTGCCAGCAGTTTAAAGCCCTCGTGGACTGAAGCTTTCTTT. Translating gives CASSLKPSWTEAFF.

J is TRBJ2-1 and V is TRBV7-8; D remains unclear. CDR1 SGHVS and CDR2 FQNEAQ come from the germline V gene. The CDR3 runs 13 residues. V was trimmed by 3 bases and J by 9 bases, leaving 12 bases between them. The CDR3 coding sequence is TGTGCCAGCAGCTTCTCCCGGAGTACTGAGCAGTTCTTC. Residues: CASSFSRSTEQFF.

The chain uses TRBV27 and TRBJ2-7, with 7 bases matching TRBD2. Germline V gene lookup returns CDR1 MNHEY and CDR2 SMNVEV (reference sequence). This CDR3 has 16 amino acids. The J segment lost 3 bases and the V segment lost 2 bases, leaving 10 bases of the junction unmatched. In DNA, the CDR3 is TGTGCCAGCAGTTTAGGGCGGGGGACGAGGTACTACGAGCAGTACTTC. Translating gives CASSLGRGTRYYEQYF.

This chain connects TRBV4-2 to TRBJ2-1, with D possibly being TRBD1 (5 bases). CDR3 length equals 11 residues. In germline, CDR1 is LGHNA, CDR2 YNFKEQ. Trimming shortened V by 6 bases and J by 8 bases, and 8 bases separated the two germline ends. The chain's CDR3 is CASRGLHEQFF. CDR3 in DNA: TGTGCCAGCAGGGGGCTCCATGAGCAGTTCTTC.

The V gene is TRBV4-2, the J gene TRBJ2-1, with 7 bases that match TRBD1. Trimming cost V 1 base and J 4 bases; bases outside gene matches: 7. Germline V gene lookup returns CDR1 LGHNA and CDR2 YNFKEQ. The CDR3 runs 16 residues. CDR3 amino acids: CASSQVLQGPYNEQFF. The CDR3 nucleotides are TGTGCCAGCAGCCAAGTTTTACAGGGGCCTTACAATGAGCAGTTCTTC.

V gene TRBV5-4 combines with J gene TRBJ2-3, with a possible D match to TRBD2 (5 bases). With 0 bases removed from V and 9 bases from J, the gap between germline ends came to 11 bases. This CDR3 spans 13 amino acids. Germline V gene data show CDR1 as SGHNT and CDR2 as YYREEE (reference sequence). Written as DNA, the CDR3 is TGTGCCAGCAGCTTGGCGGGTGCTAGCACGCAGTATTTT. This encodes CASSLAGASTQYF.

In this sample, this clone turned up a few times. The chain joins TRBV6-5 to TRBJ1-5, with TRBD1 as a possible D gene (5 bases). V gave up 5 bases and J gave up 2 bases, with 13 bases separating them. Germline CDR1 and CDR2: MNHEY and SVGAGI. CDR3 length equals 15 residues. This CDR3 reads CASSITGRRNQPQHF. CDR3 DNA sequence: TGTGCCAGCAGTATAACAGGTCGCCGCAATCAGCCCCAGCATTTT.

The V call is TRBV9, the J call TRBJ2-7; TRBD2 aligns across 10 bases. V shed 3 bases, J shed 4 bases, and the junction held 4 bases outside the gene matches. CDR3 length: 14 amino acids. Germline V gene sequence: CDR1 SGDLS, CDR2 YYNGEE. The chain's CDR3 is CASSGSSGGYEQYF. The CDR3 DNA reads as TGTGCCAGCAGCGGATCTAGCGGGGGTTACGAGCAGTACTTC.